This T cell receptor (beta chain) emerged from a study of T-cell memory formation after mild COVID-19. Germline-derived CDR1 and CDR2 are SGHTS and YDEGEE. The CDR3 extends over 13 amino acids. The ends were cut back, 4 bases at V and 5 bases at J, with 11 bases in the middle. TCRdb fed the 5' RACE reads into MiXCR, producing one record per CDR3 protein. Of approximately 300,000 distinct CDR3 sequences in the sample, 15% to 20% were seen once. What was sequenced was PBMCs or a T cell subset sorted from them (not recorded which). This chain joins TRBV5-8 and TRBJ2-3; D gene uncertain. The clonotype comes from a man between 18 and 29 years old who had mild COVID-19 (a few samples of this study predate the infection). Cell type and time point are not known. Here the CDR3 reads CASSHGPGDTQYF. The DNA for the CDR3 is TGTGCCAGCAGCCACGGGCCGGGAGATACGCAGTATTTT.